The source of this TCR beta chain is a study of T-cell reconstitution after alpha-beta-depleted transplantation in children. Study-level results: At day 60, the high TCRbeta diversity found in some patients originated from recipient T cells and thymic progenitors that had survived. Two months or so post-transplant, alpha-beta T cells reportedly derived from several hundred expanded graft clones.

This clonotype has more than one count but fewer than ten. No antigen is known for it. V lost 0 bases to trimming and J lost 0 bases, with 12 bases between them. The CDR3 loop spans 17 amino acids. Germline values: CDR1 SGDLS, CDR2 YYNGEE. Unique molecular identifiers were incorporated into the prepared TCRbeta library. Using its own MiXCR run on the PCR reads, TCRdb lists one record per CDR3 protein. The table shows a few hundred thousand distinct CDR3 sequences, with roughly 13% occurring only once. The source is a male patient younger than 18 who had a stem cell transplant for acute myeloid leukemia, so the T cells may come from the graft donor. J is TRBJ2-2 and V is TRBV9; possible D gene TRBD2, 6 bases. Sequencing used PBMCs, mostly from graft donor cells, obtained 360 days after TCRalphabeta/CD19-depleted stem cell transplant. The CDR3 region is CASSVVSGVTNTGELFF. DNA of the CDR3: TGTGCCAGCAGCGTAGTCTCGGGGGTTACGAACACCGGGGAGCTGTTTTTT.